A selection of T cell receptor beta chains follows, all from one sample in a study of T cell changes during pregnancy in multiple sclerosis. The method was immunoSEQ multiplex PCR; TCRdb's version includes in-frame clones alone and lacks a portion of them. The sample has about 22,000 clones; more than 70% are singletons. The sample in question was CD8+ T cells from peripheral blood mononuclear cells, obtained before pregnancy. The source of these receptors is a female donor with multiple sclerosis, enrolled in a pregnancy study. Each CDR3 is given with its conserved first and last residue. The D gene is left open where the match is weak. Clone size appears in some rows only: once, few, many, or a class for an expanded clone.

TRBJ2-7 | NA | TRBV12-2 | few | TGTGCAAGTCGCCCCGGACAGTCCTACGAGCAGTACTTC | CASRPGQSYEQYF
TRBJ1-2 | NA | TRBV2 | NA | TGTGCCAGCAATCTATGGGAGGGCTATGGCTACACCTTC | CASNLWEGYGYTF
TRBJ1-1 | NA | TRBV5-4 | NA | TGTGCCAGCAGCCAACCTCGCGGCCCTGAAGCTTTCTTT | CASSQPRGPEAFF
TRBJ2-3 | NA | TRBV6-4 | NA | TGTGCCAGCAGTGAATCCCCAGAGACGGGTACGCAGTATTTT | CASSESPETGTQYF
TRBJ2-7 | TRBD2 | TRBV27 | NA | TGTGCCAGCGGGCCGGGACTAGCGGAGCAAAACGTATTGGGCGAGCAGTACTTC | CASGPGLAEQNVLGEQYF
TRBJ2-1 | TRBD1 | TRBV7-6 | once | TGTGCCAGCAGCTTCGGACCGGGACAGGGATACAATGAGCAGTTCTTC | CASSFGPGQGYNEQFF
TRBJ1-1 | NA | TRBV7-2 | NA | TGTGCCAGCAGCTCCTCTAGGACTGAAGCTTTCTTT | CASSSSRTEAFF
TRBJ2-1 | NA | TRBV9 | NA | TGTGCCAGCAGCGTAGATGAGGGAGGTCACTACAATGAGCAGTTCTTC | CASSVDEGGHYNEQFF
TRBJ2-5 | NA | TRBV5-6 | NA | TGTGCCAGCAGTTTTGCACTAAAAGAGACCCAGTACTTC | CASSFALKETQYF
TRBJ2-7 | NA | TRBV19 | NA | TGTGCCAGTAGTAGGGTAGGGGCCTACGAGCAGTACTTC | CASSRVGAYEQYF
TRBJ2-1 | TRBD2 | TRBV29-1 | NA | TGCAGCGCAACTACCCTAGCGGGTCCCCATGAGCAGTTCTTC | CSATTLAGPHEQFF
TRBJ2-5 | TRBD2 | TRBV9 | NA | TGTGCCAGCAGCGTGACTAGCGGGATCCCAGAGACCCAATACTTC | CASSVTSGIPETQYF
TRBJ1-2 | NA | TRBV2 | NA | TGTGCCAGCGAACCTACAGGGATCGGCTACACCTTC | CASEPTGIGYTF
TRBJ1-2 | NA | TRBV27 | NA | TGTGCCAGCAGTTTAGGGGGCCAGGGCTATGGCTACACCTTC | CASSLGGQGYGYTF
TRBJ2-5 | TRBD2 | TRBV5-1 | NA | TGCGCCAGCAGCAGGGGACTAGCGGGAGGGCAAGAGACCCAGTACTTC | CASSRGLAGGQETQYF
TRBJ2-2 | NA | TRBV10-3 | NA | TGTGCCATCTTAGGAGGCGAGGGCACCGGGGAGCTGTTTTTT | CAILGGEGTGELFF
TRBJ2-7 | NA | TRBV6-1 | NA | TGTGCCAGCAGTAAAATAGGACTGAACTACGAGCAGTACTTC | CASSKIGLNYEQYF
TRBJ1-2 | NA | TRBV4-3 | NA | TGCGCCAGCAGCCAAGAGCCCGCGCCCGATAAACCCTATGGCTACACCTTC | CASSQEPAPDKPYGYTF
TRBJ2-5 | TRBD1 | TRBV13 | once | TGTGCCAGCAGCACCGGACAGGGATGGGATCAAGAGACCCAGTACTTC | CASSTGQGWDQETQYF
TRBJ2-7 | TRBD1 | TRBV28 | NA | TGTGCCAGCAGTCGACCCGTTAAGGACAGGGGGCTCCTAGCAGCCTACGAGCAGTACTTC | CASSRPVKDRGLLAAYEQYF
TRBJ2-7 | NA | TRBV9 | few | TGTGCCAGCAGCGCTAGTGGAGGGGAGGTCGACGAGCAGTACTTC | CASSASGGEVDEQYF
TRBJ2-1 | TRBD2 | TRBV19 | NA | TGTGCCAGTAGTTTGGGACTAGCGGTAGGCAATGAGCAGTTCTTC | CASSLGLAVGNEQFF
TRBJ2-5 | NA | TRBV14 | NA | TGTGCCAGCAGCCAAATCCTAGCACGAGAGACCCAGTACTTC | CASSQILARETQYF
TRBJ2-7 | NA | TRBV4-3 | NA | TGCGCCAGCAGCCAAGATTGGCAGGGCTACGAGCAGTACTTC | CASSQDWQGYEQYF
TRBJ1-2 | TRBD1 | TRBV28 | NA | TGTGCCAGCAGTTCTCGGACAGGGTACGGCTACACCTTC | CASSSRTGYGYTF
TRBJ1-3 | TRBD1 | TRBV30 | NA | TGTGCCTGCTCGATAGGACAGGGCTCGGGAAACACCATATATTTT | CACSIGQGSGNTIYF